This TCR beta chain is drawn from a study of cytomegalovirus exposure and HLA in healthy donors. In germline, CDR1 is KGHSH, CDR2 LQKENI. This CDR3 contains 14 residues. 13 Jbeta primers and 60 Vbeta primers were used for the PCR. Sequencing was performed with immunoSEQ multiplex PCR; in TCRdb, only in-frame clones are kept and a portion is missing. Of around 170,000 clones listed, roughly 75% are singletons. Notes on this clone: One junction end disagrees with the germline gene, perhaps due to a read error.

Sequencing was performed on PBMCs. The receptor's source is a woman aged 45-59 years in good health and CMV-seropositive. V is TRBV18 and J is TRBJ1-5; weak D call: TRBD1 (5 bases). DNA for the CDR3: TGTGCCAGCTCACCTGGGGGGGGGTATCAGCCTCAGCATTTT. This encodes CASSPGGGYQPQHF.